These 21 T cell receptor beta chains were sequenced from one sample in a study of beta chain features in type 1 diabetes. Whole-study results and caveats: TCRB CDR3 length was moderately but significantly reduced in all four CD4+ subsets of Type 1 diabetes patients.

Their target antigens are unknown. Sequenced material consisted of expressed TCRB transcripts (all of the isolated RNA was reverse transcribed). Sequenced by immunoSEQ multiplex PCR; TCRdb stores in-frame clones only, minus some. Here the sample spans around 340,000 clones, about a tenth being singletons. Sequencing was performed on central memory CD4+ T cells from blood. Receptor source: a young man with type 1 diabetes.

Of note for this clone: Other DNA sequences in the sample encode the same CDR3. This CDR3 is CASSLAGGYTF. The CDR3 DNA follows: TGCGCCAGCAGCTTGGCCGGGGGCTACACCTTC. The V gene is TRBV5-1, the J gene TRBJ1-2; no clear D. The CDR3 is 11 residues long. With 0 bases removed from V and 8 bases from J, the gap between germline ends came to 5 bases. From germline, CDR1 is SGHRS and CDR2 YFSETQ.

This chain links TRBV5-6 with TRBJ1-1; D perhaps matches TRBD1 (5 bases). Looked up from germline, CDR1 is SGHDT and CDR2 is YYEEEE. The CDR3 is made up of 14 amino acids. V lost 2 bases to trimming and J lost 5 bases, with 13 bases between them. The CDR3 loop is CASSFGAGLTEAFF. Written as DNA, the CDR3 is TGTGCCAGCAGCTTTGGGGCAGGGCTGACTGAAGCTTTCTTT.

This clone has more than one count but fewer than ten. This rearrangement joins TRBV5-4 to TRBJ2-3; 11 bases agree with TRBD1. J lost 4 bases, V lost 4 bases, and 5 bases had no gene match. Germline-derived CDR1 and CDR2 are SGHNT and YYREEE (reference sequence). The CDR3 length is 15 residues. The CDR3 DNA is TGTGCCAGCAGCGGAAGGGACAGGGGGGCAGATACGCAGTATTTT. Encoded protein: CASSGRDRGADTQYF.

This clone has a handful of counts. The V call is TRBV20-1, the J call TRBJ1-2; D is unresolved. Trimming cost V 3 bases and J 4 bases, with 6 bases left between them. This CDR3 spans 11 amino acids. From germline, CDR1 is DFQATT and CDR2 SNEGSKA (reference sequence). CDR3 in DNA: TGCAGTGCTAGCACAGCCTATGGCTACACCTTC. Amino acids: CSASTAYGYTF.

The CDR3 reads CASSVGQGLNYGYTF. CDR3 bases: TGTGCCAGCAGCGTGGGACAGGGCCTTAACTATGGCTACACCTTC. This chain uses TRBV7-2 with TRBJ1-2; TRBD1 matches at 9 bases. Trimming cost V 5 bases and J 1 base; bases outside gene matches: 5. Germline V lookup: CDR1 SGHTA, CDR2 FQGNSA. The CDR3 consists of 15 residues.

V gene TRBV2 combines with J gene TRBJ2-1; 8 nucleotides line up with TRBD2. The CDR3 loop spans 14 amino acids. Trimming at V came to 8 bases and at J to 3 bases, leaving 6 bases not matched to a gene. CDR1 is SNHLY and CDR2 is FYNNEI in the germline V gene. CDR3 DNA sequence: TGTGCCAGCCGGCGGGGGGCCAACTACAATGAGCAGTTCTTC. This gives the protein CASRRGANYNEQFF.

There are a few counts of this clone. This sequence joins TRBV18 and TRBJ2-3; D is ambiguous. CDR1 is KGHSH, CDR2 LQKENI, per germline. Trimming shortened V by 4 bases and J by 0 bases, and 8 bases separated the two germline ends. This CDR3 is built from 14 residues. Here the CDR3 DNA reads TGTGCCAGCTCACGTTCGAGAAGCACAGATACGCAGTATTTT. It encodes CASSRSRSTDTQYF.

J is TRBJ2-3 and V is TRBV18; D is undetermined. CDR3 length: 15 residues. V gave up 1 base and J gave up 0 bases, with 8 bases separating them. Per the germline V gene, CDR1 is KGHSH and CDR2 is LQKENI. CDR3 sequence: CASSPQASSTDTQYF. The CDR3 region has the DNA TGTGCCAGCTCACCACAGGCTTCTAGCACAGATACGCAGTATTTT.

This clone was detected a few times. The chain carries TRBV6-5 and TRBJ1-2; maybe TRBD1 (5 bases). The CDR3 length is 14 residues. Germline CDR1 is MNHEY and CDR2 is SVGAGI. Trimming stripped 0 bases from V and 8 bases from J, with 13 bases between. CDR3 loop: CASSYSGATGGYTF. The CDR3 DNA sequence: TGTGCCAGCAGTTACTCCGGGGCCACTGGCGGCTACACCTTC.

This clone was detected ten times or more. The chain has TRBV28 and TRBJ2-1; the D is unclear. The CDR3 contains 13 residues. Germline V CDR1 and CDR2: MDHEN, SYDVKM. V lost 1 base, J lost 3 bases, and 4 bases lay in between. The CDR3 sequence is CASSLSLYNEQFF. DNA of the CDR3: TGTGCCAGCAGTTTATCCCTCTACAATGAGCAGTTCTTC.

The V gene is TRBV2, the J gene TRBJ1-2, with D perhaps matching TRBD1 (5 bases). Germline V gives CDR1 SNHLY, CDR2 FYNNEI. With 6 bases removed from V and 6 bases from J, the gap between germline ends came to 17 bases. The CDR3 contains 14 residues. The CDR3 DNA sequence: TGTGCCAGCAGCGCCCAGCACCAGGGAAATGGCTACACCTTC. Its translation: CASSAQHQGNGYTF.

The chain carries TRBV28 and TRBJ2-6; D uncertain. CDR3 length: 14 residues. The ends were cut back, 5 bases at V and 0 bases at J, with 5 bases in the middle. Germline values: CDR1 MDHEN, CDR2 SYDVKM. DNA for the CDR3: TGTGCCAGCAGTACTTACTCTGGGGCCAACGTCCTGACTTTC. It codes for CASSTYSGANVLTF.

This clone was counted only a few times. V and J are TRBV7-2 and TRBJ2-5, with 10 positions matching TRBD2. Trimming took 5 bases from V and 4 from J; bases not matched to a gene: 7. The CDR3 runs to 15 residues. CDR1 is SGHTA, CDR2 FQGNSA, per germline. The DNA of the CDR3 is TGTGCCAGCAGCAATAGCGGGGGGCGGAGAGAGACCCAGTACTTC. It yields the protein CASSNSGGRRETQYF.

This clone was seen at least ten times. The rearrangement joins TRBV4-3 to TRBJ2-7, with a weak D call TRBD1 (6 bases). From germline, CDR1 is LGHNA and CDR2 YSLEER. V gave up 0 bases and J gave up 2 bases, with 11 bases separating them. The CDR3 sequence is 15 residues long. CDR3 sequence (DNA): TGCGCCAGCAGCCAAGATGTCACAGGGACCTACGAGCAGTACTTC. As protein: CASSQDVTGTYEQYF.

This clone was picked up a small number of times. V gene TRBV4-1 combines with J gene TRBJ1-4, with 8 bases fitting TRBD1. The V gene end was trimmed by 2 bases and the J gene end by 7 bases; junction bases not matched to a gene: 15. CDR3 length: 18 residues. Germline lookup yields CDR1 MGHRA and CDR2 YSYEKL. The CDR3 reads CASSQPTKLQGAGEKLFF. CDR3 bases: TGCGCCAGCAGCCAACCAACGAAGCTCCAGGGGGCGGGTGAAAAACTGTTTTTT.

This clone was seen a few times. This sequence joins TRBV5-6 and TRBJ1-1, with no clear D. V gave up 1 base and J gave up 6 bases, with 4 bases separating them. CDR1 and CDR2 from the germline V gene are SGHDT and YYEEEE. This CDR3 is built from 11 residues. The CDR3 coding sequence is TGTGCCAGCAGCTTGCGGGCTGAAGCTTTCTTT. Translation gives CASSLRAEAFF.

The chain links TRBV7-2 to TRBJ2-3, with 7 bases lining up with TRBD1. Germline CDR1 SGHTA, CDR2 FQGNSA. The length of the CDR3 is 15 residues. Unmatched junction bases numbered 9, after V lost 7 bases and J lost 2 bases. In DNA form, the CDR3 reads TGTGCCAGCACCCAGTTGGGACAGTCCACAGATACGCAGTATTTT. It codes for CASTQLGQSTDTQYF.

The V and J genes are TRBV23-1 and TRBJ1-5, with 7 bases matching TRBD1. TRBV23-1 is placed among ORFs of uncertain function. V lost 3 bases and J lost 1; bases outside the gene matches: 9. The CDR3 runs to 17 residues. In DNA form, the CDR3 reads TGCGCCAGCAGTCACGCCATCACAGGGGCGAGCAATCAGCCCCAGCATTTT. Its protein is CASSHAITGASNQPQHF.

This clone has more than one count but fewer than ten. The rearrangement links TRBV6-5 to TRBJ1-5; 7 bases are a match to TRBD1. The germline CDR1 and CDR2 sequences are MNHEY and SVGAGI. V gave up 2 bases and J gave up 6 bases; unmatched junction bases: 7. The CDR3 runs 15 residues. CDR3 bases: TGTGCCAGCAGTTACGATCACAGGGGTGGTCAGCCCCAGCATTTT. Translating gives CASSYDHRGGQPQHF.

This clone was seen a few times. The chain carries TRBV6-1 and TRBJ2-2, with D perhaps given as TRBD1 or TRBD2 (5 bases each). CDR1 and CDR2 from the germline V gene are MNHNS and SASEGT. V was shortened by 7 bases and J by 4 bases, with 13 bases between the two germline ends. The length of the CDR3 is 14 residues. Here the CDR3 reads CASTSRERTGELFF. CDR3 DNA sequence: TGTGCCAGCACGTCCAGGGAGCGCACCGGGGAGCTGTTTTTT.

The chain uses TRBV14 and TRBJ2-1, with D unresolved. The CDR3 length is 14 residues. In germline, CDR1 is SGHDN, CDR2 FVKESK. The germline V and J ends were trimmed by 2 bases and 3 bases, with 8 bases remaining between them. The DNA for the CDR3 is TGTGCCAGCAGCCAACTACAGTTCTACAATGAGCAGTTCTTC. Protein sequence: CASSQLQFYNEQFF. Drawing the rest from reference TRBV14 and TRBJ2-1, the complete variable domain is EAGVTQFPSHSVIEKGQTVTLRCDPISGHDNLYWYRRVMGKEIKFLLHFVKESKQDESGMPNNRFLAERTGGTYSTLKVQPAELEDSGVYFCASSQLQFYNEQFFGPGTRLTVL.